This TCR beta chain is drawn from a study of T cells in Graves' hyperthyroidism and ophthalmopathy. Study details: Upon initial diagnosis and before any treatment, peripheral blood was collected.

Exclusion followed for patients with uncontrolled infection, other autoimmune disease, pregnancy or lactation. RNA transcripts were the template for amplifying TCR beta CDR3 regions. An initial round of RT-PCR targeting the TCR CDR3 relied on the HTBI primer set. Each CDR3 protein gets one entry after TCRdb re-called the multiplex PCR reads with MiXCR. The data contain more than 650,000 distinct CDR3 sequences, around 13% of them singletons. Regarding the study as a whole: The model made its ophthalmopathy prediction, and onset followed a median about 6.8 months later. Most clonotypes expanded in the thyroid (above 0.001) were also present in blood.

In its sample, this clonotype was seen many times. Its target is unknown. The CDR3 spans 16 residues. The V and J ends lost 4 bases and 6 bases, in that order; junction bases with no gene match: 8. Per germline, CDR1 SGHAT and CDR2 FQNNGV. The chain uses TRBV11-2 and TRBJ2-1, with 11 bases matching TRBD2. Sequenced input: blood. The clonotype was recovered from a woman under 30 with Graves' hyperthyroidism. The CDR3 DNA reads TGTGCCAGCAGCTCTTCACTAGCGGGAGTGCTCAATGAGCAGTTCTTC. This gives the protein CASSSSLAGVLNEQFF. The full variable domain, in which reference TRBV11-2 and TRBJ2-1 provide the parts outside the CDR3, is EAGVAQSPRYKIIEKRQSVAFWCNPISGHATLYWYQQILGQGPKLLIQFQNNGVVDDSQLPKDRFSAERLKGVDSTLKIQPAKLEDSAVYLCASSSSLAGVLNEQFFGPGTRLTVL.